The present TCR beta chain was sequenced within a study of T cell responses to AZD1222 COVID-19 vaccine. V lost 4 bases to trimming and J lost 6 bases; unmatched junction nucleotides: 5. The CDR3 loop spans 13 amino acids. CDR1 is SGHTA and CDR2 is FQGNSA in the germline V gene. Study results and caveats: Clonal diversity was possibly underestimated; the donors were predominantly white British and more often female. Repertoire sampling happened only post peak T cell response.

Assay used: immunoSEQ multiplex PCR; TCRdb lists only in-frame clones, some missing. The sample records approximately 130,000 clones, roughly 88% being singletons. Combined were second doses at about 4 or about 12 weeks. This clone was counted a few times. Its matching antigen is unknown. The source is an adult who received the AZD1222 COVID-19 vaccine. The chain joins TRBV7-2 to TRBJ2-5, with 7 bases matching TRBD1. The sequenced sample was peripheral blood, obtained 28 days after the second AZD1222 dose. The CDR3, as DNA: TGTGCCAGCAGCTCAACAGGGGTCAAGACCCAGTACTTC. It specifies CASSSTGVKTQYF.